The 15 T cell receptor beta chains below all came from one sample that was sequenced in a study of T-cell reconstitution after alpha-beta-depleted transplantation in children. Unique molecular identifiers were built into the TCRbeta library. One entry per CDR3 protein, called by TCRdb with MiXCR from the PCR reads. The repertoire holds about 240,000 distinct CDR3 sequences, with 12% as singletons. Here the sequenced sample was PBMCs from the stem cell graft donor, taken from the stem cell graft. These receptors were obtained from a human donor who donated a stem cell graft to a child with acute lymphoblastic leukemia.

This clonotype was seen repeatedly, ten times or more. J is TRBJ2-2 and V is TRBV11-3, with D perhaps matching TRBD1 (5 bases). This CDR3 region has 13 residues. V was pared by 0 bases and J by 7 bases, with 6 bases between. Looked up from germline, CDR1 is SGHNT and CDR2 is YENEEA. The CDR3 region is CASSLDRGGELFF. The CDR3 DNA follows: TGTGCCAGCAGCTTAGATAGGGGCGGGGAGCTGTTTTTT.

In this sample, this clonotype turned up many times. V usage is TRBV7-2 and J usage is TRBJ2-1; D is unresolved. Germline CDR1 and CDR2: SGHTA and FQGNSA. This CDR3 is built from 15 residues. V lost 5 bases and J 5 bases, leaving 16 bases between the germline ends. CDR3 coding DNA: TGTGCCAGCAGCACGTTAGGCAGCTACAACAATGAGCAGTTCTTC. Its translation: CASSTLGSYNNEQFF. The full variable domain, with the rest looked up from reference TRBV7-2 and TRBJ2-1, is GAGVSQSPSNKVTEKGKDVELRCDPISGHTALYWYRQSLGQGLEFLIYFQGNSAPDKSGLPSDRFSAERTGGSVSTLTIQRTQQEDSAVYLCASSTLGSYNNEQFFGPGTRLTVL.

This clonotype was observed at least ten times. The CDR3: CSASDRGSLSGANTEAFF. Written as DNA, the CDR3 is TGCAGTGCTTCGGACAGGGGCTCTCTTTCTGGGGCGAACACTGAAGCTTTCTTT. This sequence joins TRBV20-1 and TRBJ1-1; TRBD1 matches at 9 bases. CDR1 and CDR2 (germline): DFQATT, SNEGSKA (reference sequence). V trimming: 5 bases; J trimming: 1 base; junction bases outside the gene matches: 17. The CDR3 sequence is 18 residues long.

This clonotype appeared many times. The rearrangement joins TRBV4-3 to TRBJ2-7; D may be TRBD2 (6 bases). The germline V gene encodes CDR1 LGHNA and CDR2 YSLEER. There are 15 residues in the CDR3. The germline V and J ends were trimmed by 1 base and 3 bases, with 13 bases remaining between them. The DNA for the CDR3 is TGCGCCAGCAGCCAAGTCGGGGGATCCTACTACGAGCAGTACTTC. Its translation: CASSQVGGSYYEQYF.

There are many counts of this clonotype. This sequence joins TRBV9 and TRBJ2-1; 7 nucleotides agree with TRBD2. Germline assignment: CDR1 SGDLS and CDR2 YYNGEE. Unmatched junction bases numbered 14, after V lost 4 bases and J lost 7 bases. CDR3 size: 16 residues. CDR3 coding DNA: TGTGCCAGCAGCACTCGTTCCAGCGGGATAGGTAATGAGCAGTTCTTC. It encodes CASSTRSSGIGNEQFF.

With regard to this clonotype: This may come from a read error, since a much larger clone is one base off. The gene calls are TRBV6-2 or TRBV6-3 and TRBJ2-7; a possible D gene is TRBD1 (6 bases). From germline, CDR1 is MNHEY and CDR2 SVGEGT. The V gene lost 8 bases and the J gene lost 2 bases, with 7 bases spanning the gap. This CDR3 comprises 11 residues. The CDR3 sequence: CASGQTYEQYF. CDR3 DNA sequence: TGTGCCAGCGGACAGACCTACGAGCAGTACTTC.

Many counts were recorded for this clonotype. The chain joins TRBV12-3 or TRBV12-4 to TRBJ1-5; D is ambiguous. The V and J ends lost 1 base and 2 bases respectively, with 6 bases between them. The CDR3 contains 14 residues. The CDR3 DNA reads TGTGCCAGCAGTTTAGTCGACGGCAATCAGCCCCAGCATTTT. Amino acid sequence: CASSLVDGNQPQHF.

This clonotype was counted ten times or more. The chain combines TRBV28 with TRBJ1-6; D unclear. Per the germline V gene, CDR1 is MDHEN and CDR2 is SYDVKM. The CDR3 length is 13 residues. Trimming pared 6 bases from V and 8 bases from J, leaving 11 bases between. For the CDR3, the DNA is TGTGCCAGCAGCCCCCGAAACCATTCACCCCTCCACTTT. It codes for CASSPRNHSPLHF.

This chain links TRBV24-1 with TRBJ2-1; tentative D call: TRBD2 (6 bases). The CDR3 runs 16 residues. CDR1 KGHDR and CDR2 SFDVKD come from the germline V gene. Deletions cut 4 bases from V and 1 base from J, with 13 bases between. The CDR3: CATSEYQGTSYNEQFF. CDR3 sequence (DNA): TGTGCCACCAGTGAGTACCAAGGGACTTCCTACAATGAGCAGTTCTTC.

The gene calls are TRBV20-1 and TRBJ1-5, with D hard to call. The germline CDR1 and CDR2 sequences are DFQATT and SNEGSKA (reference sequence). This CDR3 comprises 13 residues. V was trimmed by 2 bases and J by 2 bases, leaving 7 bases between them. The CDR3 here is CSARRVGNQPQHF. The CDR3 DNA reads as TGCAGTGCTAGAAGGGTTGGCAATCAGCCCCAGCATTTT.

This clonotype was recorded many times. The V and J genes are TRBV25-1 and TRBJ1-6; the match to TRBD1 covers 7 bases. Germline CDR1 MGHDK, CDR2 SYGVNS. The CDR3 consists of 17 residues. The ends lost 5 bases at V and 5 bases at J; junction bases unmatched: 12. The CDR3 DNA sequence: TGTGCCAGCAGTCAACGTTTTGGGACAGACGATAATTCACCCCTCCACTTT. Translating gives CASSQRFGTDDNSPLHF.

This clonotype was observed many times. The chain combines TRBV6-2 or TRBV6-3 with TRBJ2-5, with a possible D match to TRBD1 (6 bases). This CDR3 is 12 amino acids long. Germline V gives CDR1 MNHEY, CDR2 SVGEGT. V lost 6 bases, J lost 5 bases, and 10 bases lay in between. CDR3 region: CASRTGKETQYF. CDR3 bases: TGTGCCAGCAGAACAGGGAAGGAGACCCAGTACTTC.

This clonotype was counted many times. This rearrangement joins TRBV9 to TRBJ2-7; D gene ambiguous. Germline V CDR1 and CDR2: SGDLS, YYNGEE. This CDR3 contains 15 residues. Trimming pared 0 bases from V and 0 bases from J, leaving 10 bases between. CDR3 region: CASSVGGRSSYEQYF. The CDR3 DNA is TGTGCCAGCAGCGTAGGCGGACGGAGCTCCTACGAGCAGTACTTC.

CDR3 in DNA: TGCAGGATACAGCAGGGGGCCAGCACAGATACGCAGTATTTT. Translation: CRIQQGASTDTQYF. This chain uses TRBV20-1 with TRBJ2-3; 8 bases align to TRBD1. CDR3 length: 14 residues. Germline-derived CDR1 and CDR2 are DFQATT and SNEGSKA (reference sequence).

This clonotype came up many times. The CDR3 nucleotides read TGCAGTGCTCGGGAGGGACGGGGAAACACCATATATTTT. This encodes CSAREGRGNTIYF. The V call is TRBV20-1, the J call TRBJ1-3; weak D call: TRBD1 (5 bases). The V gene's germline CDR1 is DFQATT and CDR2 SNEGSKA (reference sequence). V shed 5 bases and J shed 4 bases, with 12 bases lying between them. CDR3 length: 13 residues.